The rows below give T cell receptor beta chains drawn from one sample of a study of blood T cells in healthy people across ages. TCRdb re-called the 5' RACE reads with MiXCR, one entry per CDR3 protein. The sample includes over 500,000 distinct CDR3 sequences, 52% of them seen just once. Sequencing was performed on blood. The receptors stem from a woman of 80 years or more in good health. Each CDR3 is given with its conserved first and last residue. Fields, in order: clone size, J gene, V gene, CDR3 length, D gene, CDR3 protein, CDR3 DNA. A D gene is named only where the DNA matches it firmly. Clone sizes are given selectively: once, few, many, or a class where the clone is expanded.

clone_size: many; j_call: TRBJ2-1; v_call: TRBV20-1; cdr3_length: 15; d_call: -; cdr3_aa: CSVSGGQWGIWEQFF; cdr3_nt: TGCAGTGTCTCAGGCGGGCAGTGGGGTATTTGGGAGCAGTTCTTC
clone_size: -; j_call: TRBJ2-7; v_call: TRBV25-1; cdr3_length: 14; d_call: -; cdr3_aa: CASSEGNREDEQYF; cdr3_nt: TGTGCCAGCAGTGAAGGAAACAGGGAGGACGAGCAGTACTTC
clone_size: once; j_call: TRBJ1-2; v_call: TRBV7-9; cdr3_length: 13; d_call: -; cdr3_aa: CASSYTVSDGYTF; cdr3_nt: TGTGCCAGCAGCTACACGGTCTCAGATGGCTACACCTTC
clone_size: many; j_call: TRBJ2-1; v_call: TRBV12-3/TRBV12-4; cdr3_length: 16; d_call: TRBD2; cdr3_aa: CASRGLAGANYNEQFF; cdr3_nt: TGTGCCAGCAGGGGACTAGCGGGGGCCAATTACAATGAGCAGTTCTTC
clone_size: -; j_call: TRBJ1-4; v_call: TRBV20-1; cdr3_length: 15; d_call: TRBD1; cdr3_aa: CSARDQGVVSEKLFF; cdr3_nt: TGCAGTGCTAGAGATCAGGGGGTAGTATCCGAAAAACTGTTTTTT
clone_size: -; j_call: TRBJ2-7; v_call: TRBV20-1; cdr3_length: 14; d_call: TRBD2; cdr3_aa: CSAAPGTSAYEQYF; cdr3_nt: TGCAGTGCTGCTCCCGGGACTAGCGCCTACGAGCAGTACTTC
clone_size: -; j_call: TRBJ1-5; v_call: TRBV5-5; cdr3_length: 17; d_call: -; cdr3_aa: CASSQVTRDGHNQPQHF; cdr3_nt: TGTGCCAGCAGCCAAGTAACCCGGGACGGACACAATCAGCCCCAGCATTTT
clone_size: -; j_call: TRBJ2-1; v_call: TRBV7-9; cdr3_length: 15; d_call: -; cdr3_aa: CASSLAMPAEGEQFF; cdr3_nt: TGTGCCAGCAGCTTAGCGATGCCGGCCGAAGGAGAGCAGTTCTTC
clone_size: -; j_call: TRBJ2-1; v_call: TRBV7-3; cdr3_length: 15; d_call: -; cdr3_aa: CASSFLGSQDNEQFF; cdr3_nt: TGTGCCAGCAGCTTCCTCGGGAGTCAAGACAATGAGCAGTTCTTC
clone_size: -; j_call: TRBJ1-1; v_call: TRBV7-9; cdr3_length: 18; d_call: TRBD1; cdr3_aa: CASSLGAGGASLNTEAFF; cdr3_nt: TGTGCCAGCAGCTTAGGGGCAGGGGGCGCGAGTTTAAACACTGAAGCTTTCTTT
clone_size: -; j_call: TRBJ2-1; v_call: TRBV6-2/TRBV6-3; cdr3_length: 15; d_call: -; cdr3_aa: CASSLYGSWIDEQFF; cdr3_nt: TGTGCCAGCAGTCTTTACGGGAGTTGGATTGATGAGCAGTTCTTC
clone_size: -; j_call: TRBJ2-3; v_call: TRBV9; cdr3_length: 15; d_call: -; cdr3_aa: CASSVGGSQGDTQYF; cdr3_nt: TGTGCCAGCAGCGTAGGAGGGAGCCAGGGAGATACGCAGTATTTT
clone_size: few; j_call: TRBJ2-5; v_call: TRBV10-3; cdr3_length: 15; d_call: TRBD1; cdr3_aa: CAISPGTGSRETQYF; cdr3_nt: TGTGCCATCAGCCCGGGGACAGGGAGTAGAGAGACCCAGTACTTC
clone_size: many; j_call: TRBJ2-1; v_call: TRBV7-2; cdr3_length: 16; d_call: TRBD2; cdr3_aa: CASSSPGAGGRNEQFF; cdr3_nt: TGTGCCAGCAGCTCCCCCGGAGCGGGGGGGCGAAATGAGCAGTTCTTC
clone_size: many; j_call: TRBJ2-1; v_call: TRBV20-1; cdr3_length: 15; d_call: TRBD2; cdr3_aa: CSARGREGNYNEQFF; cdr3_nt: TGCAGTGCTAGAGGGCGGGAGGGAAACTACAATGAGCAGTTCTTC
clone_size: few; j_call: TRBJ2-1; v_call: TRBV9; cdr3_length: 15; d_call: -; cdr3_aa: CASSGLGGSYNEQFF; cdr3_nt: TGTGCCAGCAGTGGACTGGGGGGCTCCTACAATGAGCAGTTCTTC
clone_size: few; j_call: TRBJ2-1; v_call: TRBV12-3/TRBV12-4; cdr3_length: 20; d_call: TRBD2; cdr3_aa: CASTSLTPVGLAGVSNEQFF; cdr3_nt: TGTGCCAGCACCTCACTGACCCCAGTGGGACTAGCGGGAGTAAGTAATGAGCAGTTCTTC
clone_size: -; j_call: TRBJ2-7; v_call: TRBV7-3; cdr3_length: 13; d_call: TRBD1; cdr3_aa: CASSKQGPNEQYF; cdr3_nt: TGTGCCAGCAGCAAACAGGGGCCCAATGAGCAGTACTTC
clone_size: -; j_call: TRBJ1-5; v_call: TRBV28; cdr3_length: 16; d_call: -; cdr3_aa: CASSLSGWGGGQPQHF; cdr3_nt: TGTGCCAGCAGTTTAAGTGGATGGGGAGGGGGTCAGCCCCAGCATTTT
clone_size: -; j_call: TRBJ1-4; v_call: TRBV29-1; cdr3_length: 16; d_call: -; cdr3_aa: CSAQGSGGWMGEKLFF; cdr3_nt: TGCAGCGCCCAAGGCAGTGGGGGATGGATGGGAGAAAAACTGTTTTTT
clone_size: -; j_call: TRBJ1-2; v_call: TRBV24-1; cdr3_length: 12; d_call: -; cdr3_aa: CATSDPLYGYTF; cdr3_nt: TGTGCCACCAGTGATCCTCTTTATGGCTACACCTTC
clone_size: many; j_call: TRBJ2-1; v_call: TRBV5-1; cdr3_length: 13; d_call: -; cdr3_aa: CASSFMEHNEQFF; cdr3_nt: TGCGCCAGCAGCTTTATGGAGCACAATGAGCAGTTCTTC
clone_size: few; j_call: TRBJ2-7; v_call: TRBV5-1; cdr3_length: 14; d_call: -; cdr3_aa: CASRPTGLAYEQYF; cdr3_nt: TGCGCCAGCCGCCCAACAGGGCTAGCCTACGAGCAGTACTTC
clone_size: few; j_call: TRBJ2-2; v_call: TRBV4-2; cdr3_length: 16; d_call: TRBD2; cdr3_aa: CASSLAGGQNTGELFF; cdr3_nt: TGTGCCAGCAGCTTAGCGGGGGGCCAGAACACCGGGGAGCTGTTTTTT
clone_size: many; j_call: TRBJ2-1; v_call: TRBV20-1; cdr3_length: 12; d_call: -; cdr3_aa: CSARGTNNEQFF; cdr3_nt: TGCAGTGCTAGAGGGACCAACAATGAGCAGTTCTTC
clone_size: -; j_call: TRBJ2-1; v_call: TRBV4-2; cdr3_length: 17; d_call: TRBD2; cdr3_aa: CASSQDGLADQYNEQFF; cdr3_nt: TGTGCCAGCAGCCAAGATGGACTAGCGGACCAATACAATGAGCAGTTCTTC
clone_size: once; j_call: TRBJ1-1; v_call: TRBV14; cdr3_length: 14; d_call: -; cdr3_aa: CASSQGLRNTEAFF; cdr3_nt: TGTGCCAGCAGCCAAGGACTGCGGAACACTGAAGCTTTCTTT
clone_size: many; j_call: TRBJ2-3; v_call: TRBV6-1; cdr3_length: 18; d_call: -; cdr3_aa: CASSPLPGPSFRGDTQYF; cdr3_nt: TGTGCCAGCAGTCCACTCCCGGGACCTTCCTTTAGAGGAGATACGCAGTATTTT
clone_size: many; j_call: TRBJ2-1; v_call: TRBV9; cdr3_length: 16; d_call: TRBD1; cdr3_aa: CASSIRGQGDYNEQFF; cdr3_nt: TGTGCCAGCAGCATAAGGGGACAGGGAGACTACAATGAGCAGTTCTTC
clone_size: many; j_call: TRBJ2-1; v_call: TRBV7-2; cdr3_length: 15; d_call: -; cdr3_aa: CASSLSSPGNNEQFF; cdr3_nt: TGTGCCAGCAGCTTATCATCGCCGGGAAACAATGAGCAGTTCTTC
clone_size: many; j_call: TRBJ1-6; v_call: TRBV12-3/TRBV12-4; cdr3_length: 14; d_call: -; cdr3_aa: CASSLDNGNSPLHF; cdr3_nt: TGTGCCAGCAGTTTGGACAATGGTAATTCACCCCTCCACTTT
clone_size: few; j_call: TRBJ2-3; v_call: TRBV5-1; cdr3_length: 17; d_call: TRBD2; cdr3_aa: CASSAWTSGRRTDTQYF; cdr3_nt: TGCGCCAGCAGCGCCTGGACTAGCGGGAGGCGCACAGATACGCAGTATTTT
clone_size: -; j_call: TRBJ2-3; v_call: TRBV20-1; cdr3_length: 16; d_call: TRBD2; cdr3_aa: CSARSLAGRNTDTQYF; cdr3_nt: TGCAGTGCTAGGTCACTAGCGGGCCGTAACACAGATACGCAGTATTTT
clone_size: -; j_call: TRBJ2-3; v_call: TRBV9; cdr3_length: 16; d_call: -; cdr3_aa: CASSVEASANTDTQYF; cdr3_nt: TGTGCCAGCAGCGTAGAGGCTAGCGCCAACACAGATACGCAGTATTTT
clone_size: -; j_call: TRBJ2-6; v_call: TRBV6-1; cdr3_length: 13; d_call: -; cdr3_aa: CASEASGANVLTF; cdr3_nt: TGTGCCAGCGAGGCCTCTGGGGCCAACGTCCTGACTTTC
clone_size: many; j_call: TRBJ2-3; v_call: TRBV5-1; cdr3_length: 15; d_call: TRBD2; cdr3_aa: CASSFRGLAGNTQYF; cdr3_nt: TGCGCCAGCAGCTTTCGGGGGCTAGCGGGGAATACGCAGTATTTT
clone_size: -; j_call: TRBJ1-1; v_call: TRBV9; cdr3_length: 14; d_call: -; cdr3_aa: CASSVSGYNTEAFF; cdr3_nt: TGTGCCAGCAGCGTATCCGGGTACAACACTGAAGCTTTCTTT
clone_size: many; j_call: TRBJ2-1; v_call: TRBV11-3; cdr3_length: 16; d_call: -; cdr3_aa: CASSPAGTPSYNEQFF; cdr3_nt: TGTGCCAGCAGTCCTGCCGGGACCCCGTCCTACAATGAGCAGTTCTTC
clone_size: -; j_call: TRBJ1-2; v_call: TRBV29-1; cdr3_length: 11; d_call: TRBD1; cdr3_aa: CSGSQGYGYTF; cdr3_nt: TGCAGCGGCTCACAGGGGTATGGCTACACCTTC
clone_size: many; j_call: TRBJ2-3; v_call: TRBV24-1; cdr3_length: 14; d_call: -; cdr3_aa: CATSESGLPDTQYF; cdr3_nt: TGTGCCACCAGTGAATCCGGACTCCCAGATACGCAGTATTTT
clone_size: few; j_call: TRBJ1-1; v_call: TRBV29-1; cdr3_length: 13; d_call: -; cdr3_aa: CSANRDLNTEAFF; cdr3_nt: TGCAGCGCCAACAGGGATTTGAACACTGAAGCTTTCTTT
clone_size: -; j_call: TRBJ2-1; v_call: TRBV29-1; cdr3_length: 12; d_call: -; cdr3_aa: CSVDTDYNEQFF; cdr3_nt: TGCAGCGTTGATACTGACTACAATGAGCAGTTCTTC
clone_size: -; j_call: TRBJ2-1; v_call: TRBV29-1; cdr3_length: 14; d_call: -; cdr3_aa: CSVIMGPRLNEQFF; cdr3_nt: TGCAGCGTGATTATGGGCCCCCGTCTCAATGAGCAGTTCTTC
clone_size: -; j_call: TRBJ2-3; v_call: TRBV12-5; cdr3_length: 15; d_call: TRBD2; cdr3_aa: CGTSAGGGGTDTQYF; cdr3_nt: TGTGGCACAAGTGCGGGAGGTGGGGGCACAGATACGCAGTATTTT
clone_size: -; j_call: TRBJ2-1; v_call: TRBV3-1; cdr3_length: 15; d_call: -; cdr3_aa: CASSHTRVEGNEQFF; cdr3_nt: TGTGCCAGCAGCCATACGCGAGTTGAGGGAAATGAGCAGTTCTTC
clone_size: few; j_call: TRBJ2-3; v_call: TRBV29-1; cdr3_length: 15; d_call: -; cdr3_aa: CGVGEHRLSTDTQYF; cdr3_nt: TGCGGCGTTGGTGAACACCGCTTGAGCACAGATACGCAGTATTTT
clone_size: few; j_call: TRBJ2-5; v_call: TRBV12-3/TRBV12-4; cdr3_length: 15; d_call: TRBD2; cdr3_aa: CASSSGTSHQETQYF; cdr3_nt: TGTGCCAGCAGTTCCGGGACTAGCCACCAAGAGACCCAGTACTTC
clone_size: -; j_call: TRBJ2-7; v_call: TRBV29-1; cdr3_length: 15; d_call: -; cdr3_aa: CSVIPNGGSSYEQYF; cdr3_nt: TGCAGCGTCATACCGAACGGGGGAAGCTCCTACGAGCAGTACTTC
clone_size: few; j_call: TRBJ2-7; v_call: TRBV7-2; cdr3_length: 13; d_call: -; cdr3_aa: CASSLVGFDEQYF; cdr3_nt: TGTGCCAGCAGCTTAGTGGGGTTCGATGAGCAGTACTTC
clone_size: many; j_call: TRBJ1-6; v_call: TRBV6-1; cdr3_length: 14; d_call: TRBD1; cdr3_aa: CASRERDSNSPLHF; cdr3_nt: TGTGCCAGCCGTGAACGGGACAGTAATTCACCCCTCCACTTT
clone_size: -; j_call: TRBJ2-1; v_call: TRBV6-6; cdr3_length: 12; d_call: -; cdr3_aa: CASSYPSGEQFF; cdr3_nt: TGTGCCAGCAGTTACCCCAGCGGTGAGCAGTTCTTC
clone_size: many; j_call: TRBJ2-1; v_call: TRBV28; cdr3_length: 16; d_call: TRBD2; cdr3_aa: CASSLLAGGGYNEQFF; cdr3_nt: TGCGCCAGCAGCTTGCTAGCGGGAGGGGGCTACAATGAGCAGTTCTTC
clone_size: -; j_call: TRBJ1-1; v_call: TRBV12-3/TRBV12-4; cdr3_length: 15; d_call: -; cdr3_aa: CASSLGGPGVTEAFF; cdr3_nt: TGTGCCAGCAGTTTAGGGGGGCCAGGGGTGACTGAAGCTTTCTTT
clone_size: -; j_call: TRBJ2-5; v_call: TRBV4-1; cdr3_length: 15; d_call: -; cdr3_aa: CASSQGFRDQETQYF; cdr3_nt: TGCGCCAGCAGCCAAGGGTTCAGGGACCAAGAGACCCAGTACTTC